The present TCR beta chain was sequenced within a study of Ad26.COV2.S vaccination and SARS-CoV-2 variants. Treatment here: approximately 18 received Ad26.COV2.S at low or high dose, single or two shots; about 5 received placebo; per-sample allocation not given. Sampling was done on day 63 after the first vaccine or placebo injection. This vaccine is an Ad26 vector that expresses the Wuhan-strain SARS-CoV-2 spike. The data were produced by immunoSEQ multiplex PCR, yet TCRdb's version contains in-frame clones alone and is incomplete. Of about 400,000 clones listed, 75% to 90% were seen once; the top ten hold roughly 3%. The germline gives CDR1 MRHNA, CDR2 SNTAGT. Germline trimming cut 6 bases from V and 5 bases from J; bases unmatched to any gene: 9. The CDR3 runs 16 residues.

Source: peripheral blood, taken in a trial of Ad26.COV2.S vaccine versus placebo. This sequence joins TRBV6-4 and TRBJ2-2; 10 bases are shared with TRBD1. The origin of this receptor is a person between 18 and 59 years old who received the Ad26.COV2.S COVID-19 vaccine or a placebo. CDR3 sequence (DNA): TGTGCCAGCAGGCCCGACAGGGGGCCTTGGACCGGGGAGCTGTTTTTT. Protein product: CASRPDRGPWTGELFF.